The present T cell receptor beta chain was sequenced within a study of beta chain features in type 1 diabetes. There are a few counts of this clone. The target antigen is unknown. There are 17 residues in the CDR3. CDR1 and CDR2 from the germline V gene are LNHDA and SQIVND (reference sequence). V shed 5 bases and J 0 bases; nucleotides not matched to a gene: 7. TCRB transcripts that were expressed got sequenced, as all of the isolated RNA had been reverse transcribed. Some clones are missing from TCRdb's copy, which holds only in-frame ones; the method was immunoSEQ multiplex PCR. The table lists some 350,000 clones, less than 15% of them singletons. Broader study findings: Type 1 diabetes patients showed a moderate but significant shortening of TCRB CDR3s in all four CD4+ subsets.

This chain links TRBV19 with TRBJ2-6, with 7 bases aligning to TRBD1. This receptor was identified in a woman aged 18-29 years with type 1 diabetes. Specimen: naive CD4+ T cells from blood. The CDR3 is CASSHRQGYSGANVLTF. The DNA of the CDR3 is TGTGCCAGTAGTCATCGACAGGGCTACTCTGGGGCCAACGTCCTGACTTTC. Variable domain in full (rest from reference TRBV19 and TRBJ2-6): DGGITQSPKYLFRKEGQNVTLSCEQNLNHDAMYWYRQDPGQGLRLIYYSQIVNDFQKGDIAEGYSVSREKKESFPLTVTSAQKNPTAFYLCASSHRQGYSGANVLTFGAGSRLTVL.